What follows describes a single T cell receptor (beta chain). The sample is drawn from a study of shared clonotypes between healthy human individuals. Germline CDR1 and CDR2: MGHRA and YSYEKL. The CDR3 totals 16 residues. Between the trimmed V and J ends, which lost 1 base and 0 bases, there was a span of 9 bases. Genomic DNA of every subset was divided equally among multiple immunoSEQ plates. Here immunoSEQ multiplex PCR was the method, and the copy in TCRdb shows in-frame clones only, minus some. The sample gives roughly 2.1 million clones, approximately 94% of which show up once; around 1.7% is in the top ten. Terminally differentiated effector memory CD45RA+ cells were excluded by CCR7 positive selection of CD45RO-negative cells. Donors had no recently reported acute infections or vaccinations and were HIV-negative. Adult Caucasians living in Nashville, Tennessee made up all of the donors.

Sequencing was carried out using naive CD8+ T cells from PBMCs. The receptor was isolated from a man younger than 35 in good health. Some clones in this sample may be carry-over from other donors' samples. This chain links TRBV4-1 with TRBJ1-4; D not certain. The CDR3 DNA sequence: TGCGCCAGCAGCCAAGGAGGATACCCAACTAATGAAAAACTGTTTTTT. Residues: CASSQGGYPTNEKLFF.